This TCR beta chain was captured in a study of cytomegalovirus exposure and HLA in healthy donors. Overall study context: An early data release held approximately 85 million unique TCRs from HLA-typed donors.

PCR used 60 Vbeta primers and 13 Jbeta primers. Measured with immunoSEQ multiplex PCR; TCRdb has only the in-frame clones, and not every one. The table includes fewer than 110,000 clones, around 82% detected once. Germline V gene data show CDR1 as MDHEN and CDR2 as SYDVKM. This CDR3 is built from 15 residues. V shed 5 bases, J shed 5 bases, and the junction held 4 bases outside the gene matches. About this clone: Its antigen is unidentified.

The study, taken as a whole, reports: In a later analysis, the majority of CMV-associated beta chains seemingly showed HLA restriction. According to the study, 180 or so TCR beta chains were cytomegalovirus-associated. Rarity characterized most TCR sequences, yet some public TCRs appeared in many donors.

The sequencing sample was made of PBMCs. This chain uses TRBV28 with TRBJ1-6; 9 bases are shared with TRBD1. This clonotype was sampled from a woman between 18 and 30 years old in good health and CMV-seropositive. In nucleotides, the CDR3 is TGTGCCAGCAGTCCGCGACAGGGGGATAATTCACCCCTCCACTTT. It encodes CASSPRQGDNSPLHF.